This T cell receptor beta chain appears in the sequencing data of a study of blood T cell repertoires in COVID-19. Study in general: Acute and convalescent COVID-19 samples came from the United States, Italy and Spain. The analysed material was cDNA or gDNA that came from T cells, B-cell-depleted T cells, or PBMCs.

In the original analysis: Estimated nucleated cell counts came from reference gene primer amplification. Produced via immunoSEQ multiplex PCR; TCRdb's table is partial and in-frame only. V, J and clone size were drawn from that table, and D and trimming were deduced from the DNA. The repertoire holds about 260,000 clones, with 75% to 90% as singletons. V was pared by 5 bases and J by 1 base, with 4 bases of the junction left unmatched. The germline gives CDR1 SEHNR, CDR2 FQNEAQ (reference sequence). This CDR3 spans 15 amino acids. The TCR sequence derives from a woman in her thirties or forties who had recovered from COVID-19. Specimen: peripheral blood. The chain recombines TRBV7-9 with TRBJ2-3, with TRBD1 identical over 9 bases. CDR3: CASSTRTGGTDTQYF. In nucleotides, the CDR3 is TGTGCCAGCAGCACCCGGACAGGGGGCACAGATACGCAGTATTTT.